The clone carrying this T cell receptor beta chain turned up a few times. Antigen: not known. The same CDR3 arises from other DNA sequences in this sample as well. This sample is drawn from a study of vaccination effects on CD4 cells after COVID-19. General observations from the study: Infection- and vaccine-induced clones contracted markedly late after vaccination.

Generated by immunoSEQ multiplex PCR, the TCRdb table keeps only in-frame clones and is missing some. Among about 55,000 clones listed, more than 60% were seen once. Prior to sequencing, the ViraFEST assay stimulated PBMC with viral peptide pools, which expanded the antigen-specific CD4+ T cells. Following culture for roughly 10 days, CD4+ T cells were isolated. Among the vaccine recipients, none had a prior SARS-CoV-2 infection, and nucleocapsid antibodies were negative. For each well, about 2 million PBMC were cultured with 10 IU/ml IL-2 and around 9 ug/ml peptides. Both day 3 and day 7 saw half the medium replaced with IL-2 medium. Trimming removed 6 bases from V and 4 bases from J; junction bases left unmatched: 4. From germline, CDR1 is MNHEY and CDR2 SVGAGI. The CDR3 sequence is 14 residues long.

V and J are TRBV6-5 and TRBJ1-3, with TRBD1 identical over 9 bases. The specimen was CD4+ T cells from PBMCs cultured with SARS-CoV-2 spike peptides, collected before COVID-19 vaccination. This clonotype was sampled from a human donor who received a COVID-19 vaccine. CDR3 DNA sequence: TGTGCCAGCAGCAGGACAGGGGACGGAAACACCATATATTTT. Protein: CASSRTGDGNTIYF.